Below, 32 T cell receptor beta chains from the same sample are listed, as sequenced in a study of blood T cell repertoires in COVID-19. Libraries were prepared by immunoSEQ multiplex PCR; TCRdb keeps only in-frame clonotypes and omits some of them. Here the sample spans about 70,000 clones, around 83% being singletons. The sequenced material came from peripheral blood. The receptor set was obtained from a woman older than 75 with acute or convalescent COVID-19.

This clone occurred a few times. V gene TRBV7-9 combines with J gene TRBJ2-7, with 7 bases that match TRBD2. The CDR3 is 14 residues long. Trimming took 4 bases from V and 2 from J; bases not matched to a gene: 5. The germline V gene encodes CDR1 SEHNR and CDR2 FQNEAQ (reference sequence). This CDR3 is CASSSQGGAYEQYF. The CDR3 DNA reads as TGTGCCAGCAGCTCGCAGGGAGGGGCCTACGAGCAGTACTTC.

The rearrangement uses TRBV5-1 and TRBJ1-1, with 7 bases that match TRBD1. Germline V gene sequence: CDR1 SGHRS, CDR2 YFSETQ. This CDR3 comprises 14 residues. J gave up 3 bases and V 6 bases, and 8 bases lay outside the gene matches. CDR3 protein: CASKNTGEHTEAFF. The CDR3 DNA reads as TGCGCCAGCAAAAACACAGGGGAGCACACTGAAGCTTTCTTT.

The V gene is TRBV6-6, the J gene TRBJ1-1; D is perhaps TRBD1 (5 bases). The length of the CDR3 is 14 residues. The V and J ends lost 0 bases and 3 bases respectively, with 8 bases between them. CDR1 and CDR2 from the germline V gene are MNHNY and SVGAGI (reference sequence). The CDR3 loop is CASSYSGRDTEAFF. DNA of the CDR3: TGTGCCAGCAGTTACTCAGGCAGGGACACTGAAGCTTTCTTT.

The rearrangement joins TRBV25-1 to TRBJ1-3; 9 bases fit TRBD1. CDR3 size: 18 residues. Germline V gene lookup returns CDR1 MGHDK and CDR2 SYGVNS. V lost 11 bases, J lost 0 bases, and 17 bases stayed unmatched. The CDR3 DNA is TGTGCCTTTTATGGGGACAGGGAATACTTAGACTCTGGAAACACCATATATTTT. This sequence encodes CAFYGDREYLDSGNTIYF.

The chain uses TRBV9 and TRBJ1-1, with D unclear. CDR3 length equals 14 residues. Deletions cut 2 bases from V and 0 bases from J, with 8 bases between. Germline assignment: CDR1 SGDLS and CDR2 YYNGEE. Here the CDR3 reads CASSVGRLNTEAFF. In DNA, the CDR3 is TGTGCCAGCAGCGTGGGGAGACTGAACACTGAAGCTTTCTTT. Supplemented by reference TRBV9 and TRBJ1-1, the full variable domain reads DSGVTQTPKHLITATGQRVTLRCSPRSGDLSVYWYQQSLDQGLQFLIQYYNGEERAKGNILERFSAQQFPDLHSELNLSSLELGDSALYFCASSVGRLNTEAFFGQGTRLTVV.

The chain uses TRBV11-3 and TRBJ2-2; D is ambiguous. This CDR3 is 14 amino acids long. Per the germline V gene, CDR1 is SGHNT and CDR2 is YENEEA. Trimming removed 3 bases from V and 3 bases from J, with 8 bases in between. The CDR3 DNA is TGTGCCAGCAGCTTGGGTCAGGACACCGGGGAGCTGTTTTTT. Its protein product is CASSLGQDTGELFF.

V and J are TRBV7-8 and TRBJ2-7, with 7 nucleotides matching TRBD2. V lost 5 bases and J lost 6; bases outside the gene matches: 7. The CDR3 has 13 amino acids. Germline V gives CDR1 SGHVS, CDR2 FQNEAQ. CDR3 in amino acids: CASSGRLASEQYF. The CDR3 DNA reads TGTGCCAGCAGCGGACGACTAGCTTCCGAGCAGTACTTC. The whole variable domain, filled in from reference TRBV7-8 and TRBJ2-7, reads GAGVSQSPRYKVAKRGQDVALRCDPISGHVSLFWYQQALGQGPEFLTYFQNEAQLDKSGLPSDRFFAERPEGSVSTLKIQRTQQEDSAVYLCASSGRLASEQYFGPGTRLTVT.

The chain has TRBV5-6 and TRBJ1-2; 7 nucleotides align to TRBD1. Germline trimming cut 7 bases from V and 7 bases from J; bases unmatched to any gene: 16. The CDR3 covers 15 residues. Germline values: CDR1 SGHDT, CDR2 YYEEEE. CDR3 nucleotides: TGTGCCAGCGCTCTCTTTTCAGCAGGGGGAGTTGGCTACACCTTC. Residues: CASALFSAGGVGYTF.

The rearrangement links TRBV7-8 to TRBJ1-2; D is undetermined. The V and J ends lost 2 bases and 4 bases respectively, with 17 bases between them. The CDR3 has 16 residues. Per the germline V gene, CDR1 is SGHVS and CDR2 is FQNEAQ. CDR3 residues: CASSLLPTLRGYGYTF. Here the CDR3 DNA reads TGTGCCAGCAGCTTACTACCGACCCTTCGGGGCTATGGCTACACCTTC.

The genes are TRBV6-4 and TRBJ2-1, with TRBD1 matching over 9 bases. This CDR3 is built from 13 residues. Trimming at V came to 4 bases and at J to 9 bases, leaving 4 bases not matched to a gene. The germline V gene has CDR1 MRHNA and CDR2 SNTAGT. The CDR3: CASSGQGVTEQFF. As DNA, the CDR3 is TGTGCCAGCAGTGGACAGGGGGTTACTGAGCAGTTCTTC.

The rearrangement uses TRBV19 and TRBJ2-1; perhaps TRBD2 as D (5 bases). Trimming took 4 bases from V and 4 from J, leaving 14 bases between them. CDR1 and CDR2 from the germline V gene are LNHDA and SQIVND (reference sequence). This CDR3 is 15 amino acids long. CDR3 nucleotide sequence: TGTGCCAGTAGTACGCGGGTGGAGCGGTACAATGAGCAGTTCTTC. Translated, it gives CASSTRVERYNEQFF. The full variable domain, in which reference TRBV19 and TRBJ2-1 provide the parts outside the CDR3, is DGGITQSPKYLFRKEGQNVTLSCEQNLNHDAMYWYRQDPGQGLRLIYYSQIVNDFQKGDIAEGYSVSREKKESFPLTVTSAQKNPTAFYLCASSTRVERYNEQFFGPGTRLTVL.

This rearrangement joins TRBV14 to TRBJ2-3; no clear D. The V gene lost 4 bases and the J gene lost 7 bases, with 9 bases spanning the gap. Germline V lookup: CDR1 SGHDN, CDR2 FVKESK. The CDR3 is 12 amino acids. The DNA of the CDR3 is TGTGCCAGCAGCCCCCGCGGTTATACGCAGTATTTT. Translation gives CASSPRGYTQYF.

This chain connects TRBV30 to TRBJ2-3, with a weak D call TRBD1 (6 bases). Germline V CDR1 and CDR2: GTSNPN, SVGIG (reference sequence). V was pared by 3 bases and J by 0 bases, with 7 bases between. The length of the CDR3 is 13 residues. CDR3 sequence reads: CAWRGGSTDTQYF. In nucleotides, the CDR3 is TGTGCCTGGAGAGGGGGTAGCACAGATACGCAGTATTTT.

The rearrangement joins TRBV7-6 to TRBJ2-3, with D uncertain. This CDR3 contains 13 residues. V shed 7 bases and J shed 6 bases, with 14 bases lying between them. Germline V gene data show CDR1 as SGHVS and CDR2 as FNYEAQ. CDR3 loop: CASTEWATDTQYF. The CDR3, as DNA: TGTGCCAGCACCGAGTGGGCAACTGATACGCAGTATTTT.

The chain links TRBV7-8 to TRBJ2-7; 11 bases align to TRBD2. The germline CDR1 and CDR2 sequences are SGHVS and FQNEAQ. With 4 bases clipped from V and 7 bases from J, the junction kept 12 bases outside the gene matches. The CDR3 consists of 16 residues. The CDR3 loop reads CASSSYSGGALWEQYF. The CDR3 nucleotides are TGTGCCAGCAGCTCTTATAGCGGGGGGGCTCTATGGGAGCAGTACTTC.

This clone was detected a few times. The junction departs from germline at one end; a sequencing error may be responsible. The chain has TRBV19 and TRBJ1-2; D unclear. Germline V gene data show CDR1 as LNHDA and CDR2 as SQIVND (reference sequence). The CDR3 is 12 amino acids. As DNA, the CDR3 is TGTGCCAGTAGGATAGCAGAGGGTGAGAACACCTTC. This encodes CASRIAEGENTF.

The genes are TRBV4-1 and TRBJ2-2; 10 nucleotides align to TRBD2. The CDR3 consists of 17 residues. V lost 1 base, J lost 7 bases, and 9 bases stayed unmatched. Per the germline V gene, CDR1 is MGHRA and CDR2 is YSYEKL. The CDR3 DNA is TGCGCCAGCAGCCAAGTTCAAGCGGGGGGGCCGTTCGGGGAGCTGTTTTTT. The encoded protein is CASSQVQAGGPFGELFF.

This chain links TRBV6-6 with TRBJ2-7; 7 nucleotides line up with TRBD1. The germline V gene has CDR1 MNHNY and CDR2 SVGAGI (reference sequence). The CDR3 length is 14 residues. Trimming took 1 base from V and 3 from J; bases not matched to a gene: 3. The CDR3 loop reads CASSYLDRNYEQYF. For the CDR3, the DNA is TGTGCCAGCAGTTACTTGGACAGGAACTACGAGCAGTACTTC.

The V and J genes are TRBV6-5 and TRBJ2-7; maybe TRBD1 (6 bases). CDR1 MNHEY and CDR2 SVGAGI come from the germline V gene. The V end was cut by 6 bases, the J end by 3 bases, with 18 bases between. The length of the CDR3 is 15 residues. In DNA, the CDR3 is TGTGCCAGCAGGAATTCCAGGGGTATGGGCTACGAGCAGTACTTC. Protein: CASRNSRGMGYEQYF.

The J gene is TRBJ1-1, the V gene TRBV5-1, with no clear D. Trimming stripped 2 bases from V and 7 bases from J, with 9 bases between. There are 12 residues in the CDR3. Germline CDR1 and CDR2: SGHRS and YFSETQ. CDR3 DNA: TGCGCCAGCAGCTTTATCTCGGGTGAAGCTTTCTTT. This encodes CASSFISGEAFF.

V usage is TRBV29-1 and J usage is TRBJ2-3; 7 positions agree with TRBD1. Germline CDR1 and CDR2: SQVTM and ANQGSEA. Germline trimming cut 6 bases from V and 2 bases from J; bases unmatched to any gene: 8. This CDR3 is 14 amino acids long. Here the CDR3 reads CSVDGTANTDTQYF. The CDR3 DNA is TGCAGCGTCGACGGGACAGCCAACACAGATACGCAGTATTTT.

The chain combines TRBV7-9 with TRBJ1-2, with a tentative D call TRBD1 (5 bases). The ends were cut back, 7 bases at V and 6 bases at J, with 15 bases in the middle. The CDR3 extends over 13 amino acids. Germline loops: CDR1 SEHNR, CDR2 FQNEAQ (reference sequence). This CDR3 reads CASTIRGMDGYTF. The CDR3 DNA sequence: TGTGCCAGCACTATTCGGGGGATGGATGGCTACACCTTC.

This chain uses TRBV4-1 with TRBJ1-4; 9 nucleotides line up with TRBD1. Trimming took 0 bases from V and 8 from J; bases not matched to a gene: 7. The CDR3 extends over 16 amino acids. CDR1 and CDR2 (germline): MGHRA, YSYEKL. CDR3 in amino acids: CASSQERGQGNEKLFF. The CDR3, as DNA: TGCGCCAGCAGCCAAGAAAGGGGACAGGGAAACGAAAAACTGTTTTTT.

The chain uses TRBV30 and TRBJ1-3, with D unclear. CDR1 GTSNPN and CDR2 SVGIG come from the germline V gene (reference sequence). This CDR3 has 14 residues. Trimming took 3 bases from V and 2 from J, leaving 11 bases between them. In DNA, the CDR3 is TGTGCCTGGAGCGACTTCTTGCCTGGAAACACCATATATTTT. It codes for CAWSDFLPGNTIYF.

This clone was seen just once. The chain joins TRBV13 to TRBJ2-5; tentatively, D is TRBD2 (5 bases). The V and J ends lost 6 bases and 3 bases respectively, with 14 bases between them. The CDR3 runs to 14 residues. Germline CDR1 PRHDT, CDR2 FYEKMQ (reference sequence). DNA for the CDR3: TGTGCCAGCAGGCCCCGGGGAGTGGAAGAGACCCAGTACTTC. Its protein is CASRPRGVEETQYF.

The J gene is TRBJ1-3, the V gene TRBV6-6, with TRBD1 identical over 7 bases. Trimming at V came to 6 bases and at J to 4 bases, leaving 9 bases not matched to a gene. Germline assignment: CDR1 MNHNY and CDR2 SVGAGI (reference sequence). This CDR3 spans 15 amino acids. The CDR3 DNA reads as TGTGCCAGCAGACCTTCGACAGGGACAGGAAACACCATATATTTT. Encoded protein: CASRPSTGTGNTIYF.

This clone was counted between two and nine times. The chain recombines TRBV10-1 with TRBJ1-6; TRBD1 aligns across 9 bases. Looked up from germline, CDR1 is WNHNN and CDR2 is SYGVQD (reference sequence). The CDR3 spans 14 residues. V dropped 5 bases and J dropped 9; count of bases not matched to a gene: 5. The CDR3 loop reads CASSPGTGTSPLHF. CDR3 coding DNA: TGCGCCAGCAGTCCCGGGACAGGGACTTCACCCCTCCACTTT.

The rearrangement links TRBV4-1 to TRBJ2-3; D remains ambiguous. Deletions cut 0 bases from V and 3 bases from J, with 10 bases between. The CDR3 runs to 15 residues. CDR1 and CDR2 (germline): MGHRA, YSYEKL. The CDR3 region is CASSQDFPFTDTQYF. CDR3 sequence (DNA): TGCGCCAGCAGCCAAGATTTCCCCTTTACAGATACGCAGTATTTT.

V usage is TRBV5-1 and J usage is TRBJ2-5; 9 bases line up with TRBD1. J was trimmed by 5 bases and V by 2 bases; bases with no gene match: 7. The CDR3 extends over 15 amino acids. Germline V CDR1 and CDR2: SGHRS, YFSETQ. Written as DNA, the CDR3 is TGCGCCAGCAGCTTCGGGACAGGGTTCCGGGAGACCCAGTACTTC. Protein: CASSFGTGFRETQYF.

Here the CDR3 DNA reads TGTGCCATCAGGACTTCCCTCGGGACAGGGGACACAGATACGCAGTATTTT. This codes for CAIRTSLGTGDTDTQYF. The chain is built from TRBV10-3 and TRBJ2-3, with TRBD1 matching 10 bases. Germline V gene sequence: CDR1 ENHRY, CDR2 SYGVKD. J gave up 2 bases and V 6 bases, and 11 bases lay outside the gene matches. CDR3 size: 17 residues.

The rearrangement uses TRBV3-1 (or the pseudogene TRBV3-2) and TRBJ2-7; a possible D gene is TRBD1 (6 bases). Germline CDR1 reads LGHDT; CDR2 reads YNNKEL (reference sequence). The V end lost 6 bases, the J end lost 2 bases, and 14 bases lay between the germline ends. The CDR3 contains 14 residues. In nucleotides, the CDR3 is TGTGCCAGCAGTCAACAGGACAGTCCCTACGAGCAGTACTTC. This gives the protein CASSQQDSPYEQYF.

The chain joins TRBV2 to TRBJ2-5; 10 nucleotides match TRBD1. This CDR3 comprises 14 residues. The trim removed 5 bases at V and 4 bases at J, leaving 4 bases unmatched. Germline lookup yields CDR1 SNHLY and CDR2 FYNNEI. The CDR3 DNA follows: TGTGCCAGCAGTCCCCGGACAGGGGGAGAGACCCAGTACTTC. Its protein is CASSPRTGGETQYF.